Included here is one T cell receptor beta chain sequence, with context. The data were taken from a study of read filtering for tumor transcriptome and immune sequencing. Study-wide background: Among patients, under 20 were male and some 15 female, aged roughly 45 to 85 (mean about 71).

With 3 bases removed from V and 7 bases from J, the gap between germline ends came to 15 bases. The CDR3 spans 14 residues. Looked up from germline, CDR1 is MNHEY and CDR2 is SMNVEV (reference sequence). The library was built from around 380 ng RNA with molecular barcoded adaptors for alpha/delta and beta/gamma chains. TCRdb used MiXCR to reprocess the reads, holding one entry per CDR3 protein. The sample includes some 130,000 distinct CDR3 sequences, around 13% seen only once; the top ten take roughly 9.6%. Sequenced input: a population of CD138-negative cells sorted from bone marrow. The chain has TRBV27 and TRBJ2-5, with TRBD2 as a possible D gene (5 bases). The receptor was isolated from a donor older than 35 with multiple myeloma. Written as DNA, the CDR3 is TGTGCCAGCAGTTTTGCGAGAGGGAGTGGGACCCAGTACTTC. Translation gives CASSFARGSGTQYF.